One and the same sample provided the 30 T cell receptor beta chains below, sequenced in a study of human T cells and chemical hapten exposure. Time point given: patch test 3, about 24 weeks after DPC sensitization. As to treatment: therapeutic diphenylcyclopropenone sensitization with weekly scalp DPC. A single record per CDR3 protein comes from TCRdb applying MiXCR to the RACE reads. This sample has roughly 100,000 distinct CDR3 sequences, with less than 40% found just once. This material consisted of whole blood, taken in connection with sensitization to the hapten diphenylcyclopropenone (DPC). These receptors came from a man between 35 and 55 years old with alopecia areata. Some clones in this sample may be carry-over from other donors' samples.

This clonotype was found a few times. The V and J genes are TRBV5-1 and TRBJ2-7; no firm D call. CDR1 and CDR2 (germline): SGHRS, YFSETQ. Trimming removed 2 bases from V and 4 bases from J, with 13 bases in between. This CDR3 comprises 14 residues. The DNA for the CDR3 is TGCGCCAGCAGCTTTTTCCAGGCCGGGTACGAGCAGTACTTC. It yields the protein CASSFFQAGYEQYF.

The chain is built from TRBV7-2 and TRBJ2-7; TRBD1 might be the D (5 bases). With 5 bases removed from V and 3 bases from J, the gap between germline ends came to 8 bases. Germline CDR1 is SGHTA and CDR2 is FQGNSA. The CDR3 spans 12 residues. The CDR3 sequence is CASSQTDYEQYF. The CDR3, as DNA: TGTGCCAGCAGCCAGACAGACTACGAGCAGTACTTC.

In its sample, this clonotype was seen a few times. The V call is TRBV12-3 or TRBV12-4, the J call TRBJ2-5; TRBD1 matches at 7 bases. After removal of 1 base from V and 5 bases from J, the junction contained 7 bases not matched to a gene. The CDR3 spans 15 residues. This CDR3 reads CASSLGLGQSETQYF. The CDR3 coding sequence is TGTGCCAGCAGTTTAGGTTTGGGACAGTCTGAGACCCAGTACTTC.

This chain connects TRBV7-2 to TRBJ2-2, with 10 bases matching TRBD2. This CDR3 has 15 residues. J lost 3 bases, V lost 6 bases, and 4 bases had no gene match. The V gene's germline CDR1 is SGHTA and CDR2 FQGNSA. CDR3 nucleotide sequence: TGTGCCAGCAGATGGACTAGCGGATACACCGGGGAGCTGTTTTTT. Translated: CASRWTSGYTGELFF.

DNA for the CDR3: TGTGCCATCAGTGACAGCCCCACAGATACGCAGTATTTT. Its translation is CAISDSPTDTQYF. The rearrangement uses TRBV10-3 and TRBJ2-3, with unresolved D. CDR1 is ENHRY, CDR2 SYGVKD, per germline. The CDR3 has 13 amino acids. V was cut by 3 bases and J by 2 bases, with 6 bases left in between.

The table lists this clonotype with a few counts. This chain joins TRBV7-9 and TRBJ2-5; 9 nucleotides match TRBD1. J was trimmed by 4 bases and V by 1 base; bases with no gene match: 10. The CDR3 totals 17 residues. CDR1 and CDR2 (germline): SEHNR, FQNEAQ (reference sequence). DNA of the CDR3: TGTGCCAGCAGCTTAGGGCGGTTACAGGGGGCAGGAGAGACCCAGTACTTC. This codes for CASSLGRLQGAGETQYF.

The sample holds a few counts of this clonotype. This rearrangement joins TRBV5-6 to TRBJ2-3, with D possibly being TRBD2 (6 bases). The CDR3 has 15 residues. Germline V gene data show CDR1 as SGHDT and CDR2 as YYEEEE. Trimming cost V 3 bases and J 6 bases, with 17 bases left between them. The CDR3 here is CASSSSSDPSDTQYF. The DNA for the CDR3 is TGTGCCAGCAGCTCCTCTAGCGACCCCTCCGATACGCAGTATTTT. The whole variable domain, remainder taken from reference TRBV5-6 and TRBJ2-3, is DAGVTQSPTHLIKTRGQQVTLRCSPKSGHDTVSWYQQALGQGPQFIFQYYEEEERQRGNFPDRFSGHQFPNYSSELNVNALLLGDSALYLCASSSSSDPSDTQYFGPGTRLTVL.

The CDR3 here is CATSDLGQGKNTGELFF. Here the CDR3 DNA reads TGTGCCACCAGTGATTTGGGCCAGGGGAAGAACACCGGGGAGCTGTTTTTT. V is TRBV24-1 and J is TRBJ2-2; a possible D gene is TRBD1 (6 bases). This CDR3 is built from 17 residues. Germline CDR1 reads KGHDR; CDR2 reads SFDVKD. V was trimmed by 0 bases and J by 1 base, leaving 11 bases between them.

The V gene is TRBV12-3 or TRBV12-4, the J gene TRBJ1-2, with D perhaps TRBD1 (5 bases). V shed 7 bases and J shed 5 bases, with 14 bases lying between them. This CDR3 comprises 13 residues. The CDR3 sequence is CASTLTGGYGYTF. The CDR3 nucleotides are TGTGCCAGCACCCTTACGGGGGGTTATGGCTACACCTTC.

This clonotype was detected ten times or more. This sequence joins TRBV12-3 or TRBV12-4 and TRBJ2-2; 10 bases are a match to TRBD2. Germline trimming cut 3 bases from V and 6 bases from J; bases unmatched to any gene: 4. The CDR3 is 15 amino acids. As DNA, the CDR3 is TGTGCCAGCAGTTTTATAGCGGGAGGTCCCGGGGAGCTGTTTTTT. It codes for CASSFIAGGPGELFF.

The rearrangement joins TRBV7-2 to TRBJ2-3; a possible D gene is TRBD2 (5 bases). Germline CDR1 and CDR2: SGHTA and FQGNSA. V was clipped by 1 base and J by 0 bases, with 8 bases between them. This CDR3 is built from 15 residues. In DNA, the CDR3 is TGTGCCAGCAGCTTAGACGGAGGAAGCACAGATACGCAGTATTTT. It yields the protein CASSLDGGSTDTQYF.

V gene TRBV12-3 or TRBV12-4 combines with J gene TRBJ2-3; TRBD2 aligns across 7 bases. The V gene end was trimmed by 4 bases and the J gene end by 5 bases; junction bases not matched to a gene: 3. The CDR3 loop spans 13 amino acids. This CDR3 reads CASSWREQDTQYF. The DNA of the CDR3 is TGTGCCAGCAGTTGGCGGGAGCAAGATACGCAGTATTTT.

This clonotype appeared a few times. The V call is TRBV12-3 or TRBV12-4, the J call TRBJ2-2; weak D call: TRBD2 (6 bases). Between the trimmed V and J ends, which lost 4 bases and 8 bases, there was a span of 8 bases. This CDR3 region has 12 residues. The CDR3 here is CASSSGAGELFF. CDR3 DNA: TGTGCCAGCAGTTCGGGAGCTGGGGAGCTGTTTTTT.

The chain links TRBV29-1 to TRBJ2-5, with D perhaps assigned TRBD1 or TRBD2 (5 bases each). CDR3 size: 14 residues. The V end lost 4 bases, the J end lost 2 bases, and 14 bases lay between the germline ends. The V gene's germline CDR1 is SQVTM and CDR2 ANQGSEA. CDR3 sequence (DNA): TGCAGCGTTGTGGGGGTTGGGGGTCAAGAGACCCAGTACTTC. This sequence encodes CSVVGVGGQETQYF.

There are a few counts of this clonotype. J is TRBJ1-1 and V is TRBV29-1, with D unclear. Trimming stripped 3 bases from V and 4 bases from J, with 9 bases between. Looked up from germline, CDR1 is SQVTM and CDR2 is ANQGSEA. CDR3 size: 12 residues. The CDR3 loop reads CSVDLGPTEAFF. In DNA, the CDR3 is TGCAGCGTTGATCTGGGTCCCACTGAAGCTTTCTTT.

V is TRBV28 and J is TRBJ2-3; TRBD2 agrees at 9 bases. Unmatched junction bases numbered 4, after V lost 6 bases and J lost 6 bases. This CDR3 spans 13 amino acids. Germline CDR1 reads MDHEN; CDR2 reads SYDVKM. CDR3 sequence: CASRAGGPDTQYF. In DNA, the CDR3 is TGTGCCAGCAGGGCGGGAGGGCCCGATACGCAGTATTTT.

The chain recombines TRBV30 with TRBJ2-3, with unresolved D. Per germline, CDR1 GTSNPN and CDR2 SVGIG (reference sequence). CDR3 size: 13 residues. V was clipped by 0 bases and J by 4 bases, with 8 bases between them. The CDR3 protein is CAWSVRSADTQYF. For the CDR3, the DNA is TGTGCCTGGAGTGTACGATCGGCAGATACGCAGTATTTT.

This clonotype showed up just a few times. The chain uses TRBV7-9 and TRBJ2-3; 10 bases are shared with TRBD1. Germline-derived CDR1 and CDR2 are SEHNR and FQNEAQ (reference sequence). V dropped 5 bases and J dropped 7; count of bases not matched to a gene: 9. The CDR3 is 15 amino acids. The CDR3 region is CASSPQGQGWNTQYF. The CDR3 nucleotides read TGTGCCAGCAGCCCACAGGGACAGGGGTGGAATACGCAGTATTTT. Using reference TRBV7-9 and TRBJ2-3 for the parts outside the CDR3, the full variable domain is DTGVSQNPRHKITKRGQNVTFRCDPISEHNRLYWYRQTLGQGPEFLTYFQNEAQLEKSRLLSDRFSAERPKGSFSTLEIQRTEQGDSAMYLCASSPQGQGWNTQYFGPGTRLTVL.

As regards this clonotype: One end of the junction varies from germline; a read error may be responsible. This chain joins TRBV15 and TRBJ2-2; D remains unclear. Germline-derived CDR1 and CDR2 are LNHNV and YYDKDF (reference sequence). The CDR3 runs to 14 residues. The CDR3 reads CVTSRETYTGELFF. The CDR3 DNA is TGTGTCACCAGCAGAGAAACATACACCGGGGAGCTGTTTTTT.

The chain joins TRBV7-2 to TRBJ1-1; D unresolved. V lost 7 bases and J 3 bases, leaving 18 bases between the germline ends. This CDR3 region has 15 residues. CDR1 is SGHTA, CDR2 FQGNSA, per germline. CDR3 amino acids: CASKLGSVLDTEAFF. DNA for the CDR3: TGTGCCAGCAAATTGGGGTCCGTGTTGGACACTGAAGCTTTCTTT.

This clonotype was counted only a few times. The genes are TRBV7-9 and TRBJ2-7; a possible D gene is TRBD2 (7 bases). The CDR3 loop spans 15 amino acids. Trimming pared 6 bases from V and 2 bases from J, leaving 17 bases between. Germline V gene data show CDR1 as SEHNR and CDR2 as FQNEAQ (reference sequence). CDR3 sequence (DNA): TGTGCCAGCAGGTCTGGGGGGGGCGTTACCTACGAGCAGTACTTC. Its protein product is CASRSGGGVTYEQYF.

CDR3 sequence (DNA): TGTGCCAGCAGTTTACCTCCGTTGAGGAGGGGTAGGGATGAGCAGTTCTTC. Its translation: CASSLPPLRRGRDEQFF. This chain links TRBV28 with TRBJ2-1; the D gene is possibly TRBD2 (6 bases). Germline V gene data show CDR1 as MDHEN and CDR2 as SYDVKM. Trimming took 2 bases from V and 8 from J, leaving 22 bases between them. This CDR3 region has 17 residues.

The chain uses TRBV6-2 or TRBV6-3 and TRBJ2-7; D possibly corresponds to TRBD2 (6 bases). CDR3 length: 14 residues. Germline V gene data show CDR1 as MNHEY and CDR2 as SVGEGT. The V and J ends lost 5 bases and 2 bases respectively, with 13 bases between them. The CDR3 protein is CASSTPEGAYEQYV. The DNA for the CDR3 is TGTGCCAGCAGTACCCCGGAGGGCGCCTACGAGCAGTACGTC.

The V call is TRBV6-2 or TRBV6-3, the J call TRBJ2-7; 8 bases map to TRBD2. This CDR3 region has 13 residues. Germline CDR1 reads MNHEY; CDR2 reads SVGEGT. V dropped 6 bases and J dropped 2; count of bases not matched to a gene: 3. The CDR3 sequence: CASRLAATYEQYV. The CDR3 nucleotides are TGTGCCAGCAGACTAGCGGCTACCTACGAGCAGTACGTC.

This clonotype turned up a few times. The V and J genes are TRBV7-2 and TRBJ2-1, with 11 bases lining up with TRBD2. V gave up 6 bases and J gave up 4 bases; unmatched junction bases: 8. The germline gives CDR1 SGHTA, CDR2 FQGNSA. The CDR3 totals 16 residues. CDR3 amino acids: CASSRSGRGLYNEQFF. The CDR3 coding sequence is TGTGCCAGCAGTCGTAGCGGGAGGGGACTTTACAATGAGCAGTTCTTC. Looking up the rest from reference TRBV7-2 and TRBJ2-1 gives the full variable domain: GAGVSQSPSNKVTEKGKDVELRCDPISGHTALYWYRQSLGQGLEFLIYFQGNSAPDKSGLPSDRFSAERTGGSVSTLTIQRTQQEDSAVYLCASSRSGRGLYNEQFFGPGTRLTVL.

This clonotype appeared once. The chain is built from TRBV11-3 and TRBJ2-4, with TRBD2 identical over 9 bases. CDR3 length: 14 amino acids. V lost 0 bases and J lost 6; bases outside the gene matches: 0. In germline, CDR1 is SGHNT, CDR2 YENEEA. CDR3 in amino acids: CASSLDSGRNIQYF. DNA for the CDR3: TGTGCCAGCAGCTTAGATAGCGGGAGAAACATTCAGTACTTC.

The V and J genes are TRBV6-1 and TRBJ1-5; perhaps TRBD1 as D (5 bases). CDR1 and CDR2 from the germline V gene are MNHNS and SASEGT. Trimming stripped 1 base from V and 5 bases from J, with 9 bases between. The CDR3 length is 14 residues. The CDR3 loop reads CASSEGGNDQPQHF. The CDR3 DNA sequence: TGTGCCAGCAGTGAAGGGGGGAACGATCAGCCCCAGCATTTT.

The chain employs TRBV6-5 and TRBJ2-3; 10 bases line up with TRBD2. The germline V gene encodes CDR1 MNHEY and CDR2 SVGAGI. The ends lost 5 bases at V and 5 bases at J; junction bases unmatched: 16. The CDR3 is 18 amino acids. CDR3 loop: CASSPRLFSGRAGDTQYF. The DNA for the CDR3 is TGTGCCAGCAGTCCCCGCTTGTTCAGCGGGAGGGCCGGAGATACGCAGTATTTT.

At least ten counts were recorded for this clonotype. This chain joins TRBV20-1 and TRBJ2-5; D gene unclear. Trimming left V 3 bases short and J 5 bases short, with 7 bases between. The V gene's germline CDR1 is DFQATT and CDR2 SNEGSKA (reference sequence). CDR3 size: 11 residues. CDR3 residues: CSARLQETQYF. Written as DNA, the CDR3 is TGCAGTGCTAGGCTACAGGAGACCCAGTACTTC.

This clonotype was observed a single time. This chain connects TRBV5-1 to TRBJ2-5; D is tentatively TRBD1 or TRBD2 (6 bases each). The CDR3 covers 14 residues. The V end was cut by 1 base, the J end by 5 bases, with 12 bases between. In germline, CDR1 is SGHRS, CDR2 YFSETQ. For the CDR3, the DNA is TGCGCCAGCAGCTTGTACGGGGGCAGGGAGACCCAGTACTTC. Residues: CASSLYGGRETQYF.